This passage covers 8 T cell receptor beta chains from one sample sequenced in a study of cytomegalovirus exposure and HLA in healthy donors. PCR was performed using 60 Vbeta and 13 Jbeta primers. Clones were sequenced by immunoSEQ multiplex PCR, and TCRdb holds only the in-frame ones, with some missing. The profile shows more than 85,000 clones, 73% of them singletons. Sequenced material: PBMCs. These receptor sequences come from a man aged 35 to 55 in good health and CMV-seronegative.

This clone has only a few counts. The rearrangement uses TRBV10-2 and TRBJ1-5; 8 nucleotides align to TRBD1. The J segment lost 6 bases and the V segment lost 4 bases, leaving 5 bases of the junction unmatched. The CDR3 consists of 14 residues. Germline assignment: CDR1 WSHSY and CDR2 SAAADI. The CDR3 DNA follows: TGCGCCAGCAGTGGGCAGGGGGCGGGTCAGCCCCAGCATTTT. This sequence encodes CASSGQGAGQPQHF.

This clone was counted a few times. The J gene is TRBJ2-6, the V gene TRBV15, with 9 bases matching TRBD2. Germline V gene data show CDR1 as LNHNV and CDR2 as YYDKDF (reference sequence). J was trimmed by 2 bases and V by 2 bases; bases with no gene match: 4. The CDR3 consists of 17 residues. This CDR3 reads CATSRPGGGAGANVLTF. Written as DNA, the CDR3 is TGTGCCACCAGCAGACCAGGCGGGGGGGCTGGGGCCAACGTCCTGACTTTC. The full variable domain, rest sourced from reference TRBV15 and TRBJ2-6, is DAMVIQNPRYQVTQFGKPVTLSCSQTLNHNVMYWYQQKSSQAPKLLFHYYDKDFNNEADTPDNFQSRRPNTSFCFLDIRSPGLGDTAMYLCATSRPGGGAGANVLTFGAGSRLTVL.

The sample holds a few counts of this clone. This chain uses TRBV19 with TRBJ2-7; the D gene is possibly TRBD1 (6 bases). Per germline, CDR1 LNHDA and CDR2 SQIVND (reference sequence). The CDR3 sequence is 12 residues long. Trimming left V 7 bases short and J 9 bases short, with 16 bases between. The CDR3 spells CASNDIGGLQYF. For the CDR3, the DNA is TGTGCCAGTAATGACATTGGGGGCCTGCAGTACTTC.

This clone was observed a few times. The rearrangement links TRBV6-5 to TRBJ2-7; D remains ambiguous. The CDR3 contains 14 residues. V was trimmed by 6 bases and J by 9 bases, leaving 21 bases between them. CDR1 and CDR2 from the germline V gene are MNHEY and SVGAGI. The CDR3 nucleotides are TGTGCCAGCAGCCTCGCTCAAATCGGAGTAGGGCAGTACTTC. Translating gives CASSLAQIGVGQYF.

V is TRBV5-8 and J is TRBJ2-5; a possible D gene is TRBD1 (6 bases). V dropped 2 bases and J dropped 4 bases, with 15 bases sitting between them. CDR3 length equals 15 residues. Germline values: CDR1 SGHTS, CDR2 YDEGEE. CDR3 amino acids: CASSFQGRDGETQYF. Here the CDR3 DNA reads TGTGCCAGCAGCTTTCAGGGGCGCGACGGAGAGACCCAGTACTTC.

The V gene is TRBV7-6, the J gene TRBJ1-2, with D unclear. V dropped 1 base and J dropped 5 bases, with 8 bases sitting between them. This CDR3 has 13 residues. The V gene's germline CDR1 is SGHVS and CDR2 FNYEAQ. This CDR3 reads CASSLESGYGYTF. CDR3 DNA sequence: TGTGCCAGCAGCTTAGAATCCGGGTATGGCTACACCTTC.

This clone occurred once. The chain's CDR3 is CASSEGPGQSTDTQYF. The CDR3 DNA follows: TGTGCCAGCAGCGAAGGCCCGGGACAGAGCACAGATACGCAGTATTTT. The chain uses TRBV9 and TRBJ2-3; 7 bases match TRBD1. The CDR3 loop spans 16 amino acids. Germline V gene sequence: CDR1 SGDLS, CDR2 YYNGEE. The J segment lost 0 bases and the V segment lost 3 bases, leaving 7 bases of the junction unmatched.

The chain links TRBV6-6 to TRBJ1-2, with a tentative D call TRBD1 (6 bases). Germline values: CDR1 MNHNY, CDR2 SVGAGI (reference sequence). Deletions cut 0 bases from V and 1 base from J, with 6 bases between. This CDR3 has 14 amino acids. As DNA, the CDR3 is TGTGCCAGCAGTTACTCGGACAGTAACTATGGCTACACCTTC. The encoded protein is CASSYSDSNYGYTF.